Shown below are 11 T cell receptor beta chains from a single sample sequenced in a study of regulatory T cells in long-lasting Graves disease (TCRdb year 2021). Sample time point, as interpreted from the label and publication: newly diagnosed GD, antithyroid drugs for less than 3 months. For both TCR sequencing and RNA sequencing, RNA was extracted from PBMCs using TRIzol. Library preparation employed multiplex PCR. Reads for this sample came from an Illumina HiSeq 4000. TCR beta libraries were built with iRepertoire HTBI primers and Arm-PCR amplification of CDR3 regions. The public reads were run again by TCRdb, first through fastp at Q25 and then through MiXCR, and only productive beta chains were kept. One record per CDR3 amino acid sequence lists the most common genes and DNA. In all, the sample holds about 500,000 distinct CDR3 sequences, and around 15% of those were seen once. The ten most abundant clones make up 12% of the sample.

In addition, the sample was reused for a study of T cells in Graves' hyperthyroidism and ophthalmopathy.

This material consisted of peripheral blood mononuclear cells (PBMCs), taken at new diagnosis, from a patient treated with antithyroid drugs. These receptors all stem from a man aged 35 to 55 with Graves disease. Donor details come from another sample of the same person, matched by shared clones.

As to this clonotype: A much more abundant neighbour one base away suggests this may be a read error. The J gene is TRBJ2-7, the V gene TRBV2; unclear D gene. V dropped 6 bases and J dropped 1 base, with 10 bases sitting between them. The CDR3 has 13 amino acids. Germline assignment: CDR1 SNHLY and CDR2 FYNNEI. In DNA, the CDR3 is TGTGCCAGCAGGAGCAGGATTTCCTACGAGCAGTACTTC. This sequence encodes CASRSRISYEQYF.

In this sample, this clonotype turned up a few times. This chain links TRBV28 with TRBJ1-5, with no clear D. The CDR3 has 15 residues. The V end lost 1 base, the J end lost 0 bases, and 7 bases lay between the germline ends. Germline CDR1 MDHEN, CDR2 SYDVKM. This CDR3 reads CASSLLGNSNQPQHF. CDR3 nucleotide sequence: TGTGCCAGCAGTTTATTGGGAAATAGCAATCAGCCCCAGCATTTT. Complete variable domain (other parts from reference TRBV28 and TRBJ1-5): DVKVTQSSRYLVKRTGEKVFLECVQDMDHENMFWYRQDPGLGLRLIYFSYDVKMKEKGDIPEGYSVSREKKERFSLILESASTNQTSMYLCASSLLGNSNQPQHFGDGTRLSIL.

The sample holds many counts of this clonotype. The genes are TRBV6-1 and TRBJ2-7; TRBD2 is a possible D gene (6 bases). The V and J ends lost 5 bases and 2 bases respectively, with 13 bases between them. CDR3 length: 14 residues. Germline CDR1 is MNHNS and CDR2 is SASEGT. The CDR3 coding sequence is TGTGCCAGCAGTCCTCGACTAGGTACCTACGAGCAGTACTTC. Its translation: CASSPRLGTYEQYF.

The chain is built from TRBV12-5 and TRBJ2-2; maybe TRBD1 (5 bases). Trimming removed 7 bases from V and 3 bases from J, with 12 bases in between. CDR1 is LGHNT, CDR2 FRNRAP, per germline. The CDR3 loop spans 14 amino acids. CDR3 in amino acids: CASEKGLYTGELFF. The CDR3 DNA follows: TGTGCTAGTGAAAAGGGGTTGTACACCGGGGAGCTGTTTTTT. Combining the CDR3 with reference TRBV12-5 and TRBJ2-2 gives the whole variable domain DARVTQTPRHKVTEMGQEVTMRCQPILGHNTVFWYRQTMMQGLELLAYFRNRAPLDDSGMPKDRFSAEMPDATLATLKIQPSEPRDSAVYFCASEKGLYTGELFFGEGSRLTVL.

The table lists this clonotype with many counts. The V and J genes are TRBV2 and TRBJ1-3; D gene ambiguous. CDR1 and CDR2 from the germline V gene are SNHLY and FYNNEI. The CDR3 has 13 residues. Trimming left V 6 bases short and J 2 bases short, with 8 bases between. CDR3 in DNA: TGTGCCAGCAGGTCAGGCCCTGGAAACACCATATATTTT. Its protein product is CASRSGPGNTIYF.

At least ten counts were recorded for this clonotype. The genes are TRBV7-9 and TRBJ1-1; no clear D. CDR3 length: 12 residues. The germline gives CDR1 SEHNR, CDR2 FQNEAQ (reference sequence). Trimming took 8 bases from V and 2 from J, leaving 9 bases between them. The CDR3 region has the DNA TGTGCCAGCGGTACTGATAACACTGAAGCTTTCTTT. It specifies CASGTDNTEAFF.

This clonotype turned up a few times. The chain employs TRBV20-1 and TRBJ2-4; tentatively, D is TRBD1 or TRBD2 (5 bases each). From germline, CDR1 is DFQATT and CDR2 SNEGSKA (reference sequence). CDR3 length equals 15 residues. V lost 4 bases and J lost 7, with 20 bases in between. CDR3 DNA: TGCAGTGCTATAGAGTTTGGGGACCCGGGGAACATTCAGTACTTC. Translation: CSAIEFGDPGNIQYF.

The table lists this clonotype with many counts. This chain joins TRBV20-1 and TRBJ2-1; unclear D gene. Germline V gives CDR1 DFQATT, CDR2 SNEGSKA (reference sequence). This CDR3 has 15 amino acids. Trimming took off 3 bases at V and 0 bases at J, with 12 bases between the two ends. The CDR3 loop reads CSASPEPFSYNEQFF. The CDR3 DNA reads as TGCAGTGCTAGCCCCGAACCCTTCTCCTACAATGAGCAGTTCTTC.

At least ten counts were recorded for this clonotype. This chain uses TRBV5-1 with TRBJ2-1; 11 bases line up with TRBD2. The germline V gene encodes CDR1 SGHRS and CDR2 YFSETQ. This CDR3 is 14 amino acids long. V shed 4 bases, J shed 8 bases, and the junction held 5 bases outside the gene matches. The CDR3: CASSEGTSGDEQFF. Written as DNA, the CDR3 is TGCGCCAGCAGCGAAGGGACTAGCGGCGATGAGCAGTTCTTC.

Comment on this clonotype: It is likely a read error: a sequence one base away is far more abundant. This chain joins TRBV28 and TRBJ2-1, with 11 positions matching TRBD2. CDR3 length equals 21 residues. Trimming removed 11 bases from V and 13 bases from J; junction bases left unmatched: 37. Germline loops: CDR1 MDHEN, CDR2 SYDVKM. The DNA for the CDR3 is TGTGCCCTTTCCGGCCCACGGGGGAGGGCTAGCGGGAGGCCTAGCCAAGAGACCCAGTTCTTC. It is translated as CALSGPRGRASGRPSQETQFF.

This clonotype was seen ten or more times. The chain is built from TRBV27 and TRBJ2-3, with 9 bases fitting TRBD2. CDR3 size: 16 residues. With V trimmed by 6 bases and J by 0 bases, 7 bases remained unmatched. CDR1 and CDR2 (germline): MNHEY, SMNVEV (reference sequence). The CDR3 bases are TGTGCCAGCAGCCCTAGCGGGATCCTTAGCACAGATACGCAGTATTTT. Translated: CASSPSGILSTDTQYF.